This T cell receptor (beta chain) was sequenced for a study of T cell responses to AZD1222 COVID-19 vaccine. Study observations and caveats: Nearly half of unique spike-specific TCRs reportedly avoided B.1.351 and B.1.1.7 mutated regions. There were mostly white British donors and more females than males, and clonal diversity was possibly underestimated.

In the case of this clone: Its specificity is unknown.

The CDR3 is made up of 14 amino acids. Germline values: CDR1 KGHSH, CDR2 LQKENI. Trimming removed 8 bases at V and 1 base at J, with 14 bases between. Profiling relied on immunoSEQ multiplex PCR, and the TCRdb table lists in-frame clones only, not all of them. Found here are roughly 72,000 clones, around 84% of them singletons; the top ten hold around 20%. The chain employs TRBV18 and TRBJ1-1; no firm D call. The clonotype comes from an adult in good health. The material was peripheral blood, obtained on day 0 of AZD1222 vaccination. CDR3 region: CASTARTENTEAFF. CDR3 sequence (DNA): TGTGCCAGCACTGCCCGGACGGAGAACACTGAAGCTTTCTTT.